A selection of T cell receptor beta chains follows, all from one sample in a study of neurological immune-mediated disorders. MiXCR, run by TCRdb on the 5' RACE reads, gives a single entry per CDR3 protein. Of around 70,000 distinct CDR3 sequences in the sample, roughly 5% were seen once. The sequencing sample was made of PBMCs. The receptors derive from a young man with multiple sclerosis. CDR3s include the opening cysteine and the closing phenylalanine or tryptophan. D genes are given only for firm matches. The size of a clone is reported for some rows only, either as once, few or many, or as a class for expanded clones.

V gene: TRBV24-1; clone size: many; J gene: TRBJ2-1; D gene: TRBD2; CDR3 DNA: TGTGCCACCAGTGATCCATACGGGACTAACCATGCGGGGATGTTCTTC; CDR3 protein: CATSDPYGTNHAGMFF
V gene: TRBV15; clone size: .; J gene: TRBJ2-7; D gene: TRBD1; CDR3 DNA: TGTGCCACCAGCAGAGTTGGGGTCGGGACAGGGCCCCGAAGCTCCTACGAGCAGTACTTC; CDR3 protein: CATSRVGVGTGPRSSYEQYF
V gene: TRBV7-9; clone size: many; J gene: TRBJ2-2; D gene: .; CDR3 DNA: TGTGCCAGCAGCAAAGTGGCCGGGAGCTTTGGGGAGCTGTTTTTT; CDR3 protein: CASSKVAGSFGELFF
V gene: TRBV20-1; clone size: few; J gene: TRBJ1-6; D gene: .; CDR3 DNA: TGCAGTGCAAGCTCGGGGGTAGGGAATTCACCCCTCAACTTT; CDR3 protein: CSASSGVGNSPLNF
V gene: TRBV2; clone size: many; J gene: TRBJ2-2; D gene: TRBD1; CDR3 DNA: TGTGCCAGCAGTCTGACAGGGGGTGTCGGGGAGCTGTTTTTT; CDR3 protein: CASSLTGGVGELFF
V gene: TRBV7-8; clone size: many; J gene: TRBJ1-1; D gene: .; CDR3 DNA: TGTGCCAGCAGCTTATCAAAGGGTTTTACTGAAGCTTTCTTT; CDR3 protein: CASSLSKGFTEAFF
V gene: TRBV20-1; clone size: many; J gene: TRBJ2-2; D gene: .; CDR3 DNA: TGCAGTGCTAGATTTTCTCCAGGGGCCGGGGAGCTGTTTTTT; CDR3 protein: CSARFSPGAGELFF
V gene: TRBV20-1; clone size: many; J gene: TRBJ1-5; D gene: TRBD1; CDR3 DNA: TGCAGTGCCCTGAGAGGAGCCGGGACAGGGGGACGTCTTAATCAGCCCCAGCATTTT; CDR3 protein: CSALRGAGTGGRLNQPQHF
V gene: TRBV3-1; clone size: many; J gene: TRBJ2-7; D gene: TRBD1; CDR3 DNA: TGTGCCAGCAGCCAAAGGTCTAGACAGGGGCCCTACGAGCAGTACTTC; CDR3 protein: CASSQRSRQGPYEQYF
V gene: TRBV29-1; clone size: many; J gene: TRBJ1-2; D gene: .; CDR3 DNA: TGCAGCGTTGAAGATGTGCGGGGAGCTAACTATGGCTACACCTTC; CDR3 protein: CSVEDVRGANYGYTF